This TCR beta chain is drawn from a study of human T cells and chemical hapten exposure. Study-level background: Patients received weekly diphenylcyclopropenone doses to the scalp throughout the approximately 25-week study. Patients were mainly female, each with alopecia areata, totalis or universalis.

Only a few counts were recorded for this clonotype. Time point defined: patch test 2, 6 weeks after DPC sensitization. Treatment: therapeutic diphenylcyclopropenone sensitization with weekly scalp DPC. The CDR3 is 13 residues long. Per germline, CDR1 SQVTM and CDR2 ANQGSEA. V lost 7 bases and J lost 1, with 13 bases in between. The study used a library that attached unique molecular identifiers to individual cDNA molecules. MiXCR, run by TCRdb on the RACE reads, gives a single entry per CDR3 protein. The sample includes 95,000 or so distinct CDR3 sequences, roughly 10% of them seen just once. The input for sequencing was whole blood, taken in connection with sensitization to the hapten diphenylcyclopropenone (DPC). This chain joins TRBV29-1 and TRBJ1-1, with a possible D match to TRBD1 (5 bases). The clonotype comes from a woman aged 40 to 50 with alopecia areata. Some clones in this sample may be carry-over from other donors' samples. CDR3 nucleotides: TGCAGCGCCCGGGGGGGTAGGAACACTGAAGCTTTCTTT. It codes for CSARGGRNTEAFF.